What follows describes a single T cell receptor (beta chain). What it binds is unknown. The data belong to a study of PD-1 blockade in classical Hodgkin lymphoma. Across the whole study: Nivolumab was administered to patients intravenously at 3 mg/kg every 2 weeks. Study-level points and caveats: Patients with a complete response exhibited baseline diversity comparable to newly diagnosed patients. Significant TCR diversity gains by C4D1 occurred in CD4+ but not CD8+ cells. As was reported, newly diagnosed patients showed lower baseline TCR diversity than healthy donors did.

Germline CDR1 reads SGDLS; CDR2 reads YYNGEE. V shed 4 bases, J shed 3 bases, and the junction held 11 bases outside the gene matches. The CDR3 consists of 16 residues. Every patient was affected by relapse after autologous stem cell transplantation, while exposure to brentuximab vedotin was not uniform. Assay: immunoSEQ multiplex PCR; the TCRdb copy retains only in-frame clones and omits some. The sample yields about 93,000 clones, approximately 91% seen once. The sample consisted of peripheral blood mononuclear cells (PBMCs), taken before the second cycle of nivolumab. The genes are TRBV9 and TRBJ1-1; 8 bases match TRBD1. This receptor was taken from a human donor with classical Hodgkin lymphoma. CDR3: CASSPQTGQGDTEAFF. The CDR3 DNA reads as TGTGCCAGCAGCCCACAAACCGGACAGGGAGACACTGAAGCTTTCTTT.